One sample yielded the 18 T cell receptor beta chains listed below, sequenced in a study. TCRdb processed the 5' RACE reads anew with MiXCR; each CDR3 protein has one entry. The sample consists of some 62,000 distinct CDR3 sequences, more than 25% of them appearing once. The material sequenced was tumor-infiltrating naive CD4+ T cells sorted from the breast tumor. The sample's subset: naive CD4+ T cells, CD4+CD45RA+CD25-. The receptors originated from a female donor with breast cancer.

This clonotype has more than one count but fewer than ten. This rearrangement joins TRBV29-1 to TRBJ2-3; the D is unclear. Germline CDR1 SQVTM, CDR2 ANQGSEA. The CDR3 runs to 11 residues. CDR3 sequence (DNA): TGCAGTTTATCTAGCACAGATACGCAGTATTTT. The encoded protein is CSLSSTDTQYF.

V gene TRBV7-2 combines with J gene TRBJ2-5; TRBD2 agrees at 7 bases. The J segment lost 6 bases and the V segment lost 2 bases, leaving 15 bases of the junction unmatched. The CDR3 has 17 amino acids. CDR1 and CDR2 from the germline V gene are SGHTA and FQGNSA. The CDR3 DNA reads TGTGCCAGCAGCTTATCTTTGACTAGCAAGAGCGGAAAGACCCAGTACTTC. This codes for CASSLSLTSKSGKTQYF.

This clonotype was seen only a few times. This sequence joins TRBV7-9 and TRBJ2-1; D might be TRBD1 (5 bases). The CDR3 consists of 14 residues. Germline V CDR1 and CDR2: SEHNR, FQNEAQ (reference sequence). The ends were cut back, 0 bases at V and 4 bases at J, with 7 bases in the middle. Written as DNA, the CDR3 is TGTGCCAGCAGCTTAGCGGCAGGGTACAATGAGCAGTTCTTC. The encoded protein is CASSLAAGYNEQFF.

This clonotype came up a few times. This chain connects TRBV25-1 to TRBJ2-3; 13 nucleotides agree with TRBD2. Germline CDR1 and CDR2: MGHDK and SYGVNS. The CDR3 runs to 17 residues. Germline trimming cut 2 bases from V and 2 bases from J; bases unmatched to any gene: 4. The CDR3 DNA sequence: TGTGCCAGCAGTGAAAAGGGGACTAGCGGGACCACAGATACGCAGTATTTT. This translates into CASSEKGTSGTTDTQYF.

Of note for this clonotype: This may arise from a read error, as a much more abundant clone is one base away. The chain combines TRBV5-1 with TRBJ1-1; D gene uncertain. Germline V gene sequence: CDR1 SGHRS, CDR2 YFSETQ. The CDR3 runs 16 residues. The CDR3 sequence is CASSLARNAVNTETFF. The DNA of the CDR3 is TGCGCCAGCAGCTTGGCCAGGAATGCAGTGAACACTGAAACTTTCTTT.

This clonotype was seen a handful of times. The chain carries TRBV7-9 and TRBJ2-5; D might be TRBD1 (6 bases). V lost 5 bases and J lost 2, with 12 bases in between. CDR3 size: 14 residues. Germline CDR1 SEHNR, CDR2 FQNEAQ (reference sequence). The CDR3 DNA reads as TGTGCCAGCAGCCTGAGACAGGTGCAAGAGACCCAGTACTTC. Translation gives CASSLRQVQETQYF.

The V call is TRBV7-2, the J call TRBJ2-5; a possible D gene is TRBD2 (5 bases). This CDR3 has 13 residues. Germline loops: CDR1 SGHTA, CDR2 FQGNSA. V gave up 5 bases and J gave up 2 bases, with 9 bases separating them. CDR3 in amino acids: CASSQRSQETQYF. CDR3 nucleotides: TGTGCCAGCAGCCAGCGGTCTCAAGAGACCCAGTACTTC.

The chain links TRBV12-3 or TRBV12-4 to TRBJ1-5; unclear D gene. The ends were cut back, 1 base at V and 1 base at J, with 14 bases in the middle. The CDR3 totals 17 residues. DNA for the CDR3: TGTGCCAGCAGTTTAGGGGCCCTTGGTATGAGCAATCAGCCCCAGCATTTT. Translating it yields CASSLGALGMSNQPQHF.

In regard to this clonotype: A much larger clone lies one base from this, so it may be a read error. The chain joins TRBV4-3 to TRBJ2-1, with a possible D match to TRBD2 (6 bases). CDR1 is LGHNA and CDR2 is YSLEER in the germline V gene. The CDR3 extends over 14 amino acids. The CDR3, as DNA: TGCGCCAGCAGGGTACTAGCCAGTTACAATGAGCAGTCCTTC. Translated: CASRVLASYNEQSF.

This chain connects TRBV7-9 to TRBJ1-1; no reliable D call. The ends were cut back, 0 bases at V and 1 base at J, with 3 bases in the middle. Germline values: CDR1 SEHNR, CDR2 FQNEAQ (reference sequence). The CDR3 is 13 amino acids. The CDR3 region is CASSLAENTEAFF. CDR3 DNA sequence: TGTGCCAGCAGCTTAGCGGAGAACACTGAAGCTTTCTTT.

V usage is TRBV5-1 and J usage is TRBJ2-7, with TRBD2 identical over 12 bases. This CDR3 is 14 amino acids long. V was pared by 4 bases and J by 2 bases, with 1 base of the junction left unmatched. CDR1 is SGHRS and CDR2 is YFSETQ in the germline V gene. The CDR3 sequence: CASSASGGAYEQYF. CDR3 DNA: TGCGCCAGCAGCGCTAGCGGGGGGGCCTACGAGCAGTACTTC.

This clonotype has more than one count but fewer than ten. The rearrangement links TRBV2 to TRBJ1-4; TRBD1 matches at 8 bases. V gave up 10 bases and J gave up 1 base; unmatched junction bases: 8. CDR1 and CDR2 (germline): SNHLY, FYNNEI. The CDR3 is 15 residues long. DNA for the CDR3: TGTGCCACACACGACAGGGGCCGAACTAATGAAAAACTGTTTTTT. Residues: CATHDRGRTNEKLFF.

There are a few counts of this clonotype. The chain uses TRBV24-1 and TRBJ1-4, with TRBD1 matching 11 bases. Germline CDR1 reads KGHDR; CDR2 reads SFDVKD. The CDR3 covers 15 residues. Trimming removed 4 bases from V and 7 bases from J; junction bases left unmatched: 4. CDR3 region: CATSDPGTGGEKLFF. The DNA of the CDR3 is TGTGCCACCAGTGACCCCGGGACAGGGGGTGAAAAACTGTTTTTT.

The sample holds a few counts of this clonotype. This chain uses TRBV5-1 with TRBJ2-7; 12 bases are shared with TRBD2. This CDR3 region has 15 residues. Germline V gives CDR1 SGHRS, CDR2 YFSETQ. J gave up 4 bases and V 5 bases, and 7 bases lay outside the gene matches. The CDR3 sequence: CASSPSGRAQYEQYF. CDR3 coding DNA: TGCGCCAGCAGTCCTAGCGGGAGGGCCCAGTACGAGCAGTACTTC.

The rearrangement joins TRBV25-1 to TRBJ2-7; 10 bases are shared with TRBD1. The germline gives CDR1 MGHDK, CDR2 SYGVNS. This CDR3 is built from 17 residues. V was pared by 4 bases and J by 0 bases, with 9 bases of the junction left unmatched. Here the CDR3 DNA reads TGTGCCAGCAGTGCTGAGACAGGGGGCTGGAGCTCCTACGAGCAGTACTTC. Encoded protein: CASSAETGGWSSYEQYF.

This clonotype showed up many times. This chain uses TRBV12-3 or TRBV12-4 with TRBJ2-2; D tentatively fits TRBD1 or TRBD2 (5 bases each). The CDR3 is 13 amino acids. Trimming took off 8 bases at V and 5 bases at J, with 12 bases between the two ends. The CDR3, as DNA: TGTGCCAGCCGGGACCAACAAACCGGGGAGCTGTTTTTT. It is translated as CASRDQQTGELFF.

The chain uses TRBV2 and TRBJ2-5; D remains ambiguous. The V gene lost 3 bases and the J gene lost 5 bases, with 16 bases spanning the gap. Germline V gives CDR1 SNHLY, CDR2 FYNNEI. The CDR3 runs to 15 residues. In nucleotides, the CDR3 is TGTGCCAGCAGTGACAGACGTACCGGATTGGAGACCCAGTACTTC. Its protein product is CASSDRRTGLETQYF.

Comments on this clonotype: One end of the junction varies from germline; a read error may be responsible. The chain is built from TRBV7-9 and TRBJ1-1; 7 nucleotides line up with TRBD1. Germline lookup yields CDR1 SEHNR and CDR2 FQNEAQ (reference sequence). CDR3 length: 13 amino acids. In nucleotides, the CDR3 is TGTGCCAGCAGCTCAGGAGGGGGCACTGAAGCTTCCTTT. Protein product: CASSSGGGTEASF.